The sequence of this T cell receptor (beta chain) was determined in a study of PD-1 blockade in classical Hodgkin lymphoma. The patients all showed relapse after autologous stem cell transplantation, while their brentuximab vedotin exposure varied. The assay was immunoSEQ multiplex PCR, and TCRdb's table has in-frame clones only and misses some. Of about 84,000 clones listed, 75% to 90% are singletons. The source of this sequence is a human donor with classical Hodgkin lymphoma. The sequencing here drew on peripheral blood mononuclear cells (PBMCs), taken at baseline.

CDR3 residues: CASSPVGAYEQYF. The CDR3 nucleotides are TGCGCCAGCAGCCCGGTCGGGGCCTACGAGCAGTACTTC. The chain combines TRBV5-1 with TRBJ2-7, with a weak D call TRBD2 (5 bases). Germline V gene sequence: CDR1 SGHRS, CDR2 YFSETQ. The CDR3 is made up of 13 amino acids. Trimming shortened V by 4 bases and J by 2 bases, and 10 bases separated the two germline ends.